This T cell receptor (beta chain) was recorded in a study of blood T cells in healthy people across ages. Study observations and caveats: Estimated diversity that came from one million T cells was considered an underestimate.

Turning to this clonotype: What it binds is not known.

Sample-barcoded 5' priming and a J-beta primer mix drove a second PCR of about 7 to 11 cycles. Tagging of each cDNA molecule was performed by a template-switch adaptor with 12 random nucleotides. From the 5' RACE reads, TCRdb called clonotypes with MiXCR, one entry per CDR3 protein. The sample shows approximately 1.5 million distinct CDR3 sequences, about 31% of them seen only once. V shed 4 bases, J shed 2 bases, and the junction held 6 bases outside the gene matches. Germline CDR1 is WNHNN and CDR2 is SYGVQD (reference sequence). CDR3 length: 15 amino acids. The rearrangement joins TRBV10-1 to TRBJ2-3; 7 bases align to TRBD2. The sequence was collected from a woman in her twenties or thirties in good health. Sequencing was done on a sample of blood. DNA for the CDR3: TGCGCCAGCAGTGCTGAGCGGGGAAACACAGATACGCAGTATTTT. It is translated as CASSAERGNTDTQYF.